This TCR beta chain was recovered during a study of cytomegalovirus exposure and HLA in healthy donors. Study-level points and caveats: In all likelihood, a cluster of highly shared sequence variants was a sequencing artifact. Rates of TCR association differed by HLA locus in a later analysis, with DRB1 highest and HLA-C lowest. In a later analysis, productive TCRs from donors in an Asian-associated ancestry cluster reportedly carried fewer N-insertions than the cohort mean.

Concerning this clone: Antigen specificity is unknown.

With V trimmed by 4 bases and J by 4 bases, 4 bases remained unmatched. CDR3 length: 14 amino acids. Germline V gives CDR1 MNHNS, CDR2 SASEGT. Both 60 Vbeta primers and 13 Jbeta primers went into the PCR. The repertoire was sequenced with immunoSEQ multiplex PCR; TCRdb's copy has only in-frame clones and lacks some. This table has 200,000 to 250,000 clones, approximately 78% appearing once. The chain uses TRBV6-1 and TRBJ1-5; the match to TRBD1 covers 7 bases. The sequence was obtained from a male donor in good health and CMV-seronegative. Sequencing input: PBMCs. CDR3 DNA: TGTGCCAGCAGTGCCGACAGGGTAAATCAGCCCCAGCATTTT. Amino acid sequence: CASSADRVNQPQHF.